The 24 T cell receptor beta chains given below trace back to one sample, sequenced in a study of beta chain features in type 1 diabetes. The isolated RNA, all of it, was reverse transcribed, so expressed TCRB transcripts were what got sequenced. Clones were sequenced by immunoSEQ multiplex PCR, and TCRdb holds only the in-frame ones, with some missing. The table records about 900,000 clones, 15% to 20% of them present only once. Sequencing was done on a sample of naive CD4+ T cells from blood. All receptors derive from a woman younger than 30 in good health.

The J gene is TRBJ1-1, the V gene TRBV7-9; D ambiguous. V shed 1 base and J shed 0 bases, with 21 bases lying between them. CDR1 and CDR2 from the germline V gene are SEHNR and FQNEAQ (reference sequence). The CDR3 totals 19 residues. Written as DNA, the CDR3 is TGTGCCAGCAGCTTAGTGAGTGTTCGTAACAGACTAATGAACACTGAAGCTTTCTTT. Translating gives CASSLVSVRNRLMNTEAFF.

There are a few counts of this clone. The J gene is TRBJ2-3, the V gene TRBV11-2, with D unclear. V lost 5 bases and J lost 1, with 10 bases in between. The CDR3 loop spans 14 amino acids. Germline-derived CDR1 and CDR2 are SGHAT and FQNNGV. The CDR3 region has the DNA TGTGCCAGCAGCCAAGGGATACGCACAGATACGCAGTATTTT. Its translation is CASSQGIRTDTQYF. The full variable domain, with the rest looked up from reference TRBV11-2 and TRBJ2-3, is EAGVAQSPRYKIIEKRQSVAFWCNPISGHATLYWYQQILGQGPKLLIQFQNNGVVDDSQLPKDRFSAERLKGVDSTLKIQPAKLEDSAVYLCASSQGIRTDTQYFGPGTRLTVL.

The CDR3 here is CASSVDGKERNEQFF. The CDR3 nucleotides are TGTGCCAGCAGCGTAGACGGGAAAGAGAGGAATGAGCAGTTCTTC. The chain couples TRBV9 to TRBJ2-1, with a tentative D call TRBD2 (5 bases). CDR3 length: 15 amino acids. Trimming removed 0 bases from V and 7 bases from J, with 14 bases in between. Germline-derived CDR1 and CDR2 are SGDLS and YYNGEE.

This clone has more than one count but fewer than ten. This chain uses TRBV7-9 with TRBJ2-1, with 11 bases identical to TRBD2. Germline CDR1 is SEHNR and CDR2 is FQNEAQ (reference sequence). This CDR3 comprises 16 residues. Trimming took 3 bases from V and 4 from J; bases not matched to a gene: 5. The CDR3 here is CASSLLTSGIYNEQFF. CDR3 sequence (DNA): TGTGCCAGCAGCTTGTTGACTAGCGGGATTTACAATGAGCAGTTCTTC.

The sample holds a few counts of this clone. This chain's CDR3 is CASRIAGGSSYNEQFF. The CDR3 DNA sequence: TGTGCCAGCAGGATAGCGGGAGGGAGCTCCTACAATGAGCAGTTCTTC. The chain links TRBV7-9 to TRBJ2-1, with 11 bases fitting TRBD2. The germline V gene has CDR1 SEHNR and CDR2 FQNEAQ (reference sequence). The junction had 4 bases not matched to a gene; V was cut back by 6 bases and J by 0 bases. This CDR3 contains 16 residues.

This chain links TRBV29-1 with TRBJ1-2, with D unresolved. Between the trimmed V and J ends, which lost 1 base and 7 bases, there was a span of 10 bases. Germline CDR1 and CDR2: SQVTM and ANQGSEA. The CDR3 is 12 amino acids. The CDR3: CSVEVGSSGYTF. The CDR3 bases are TGCAGCGTTGAAGTCGGTTCCAGTGGCTACACCTTC.

The chain employs TRBV19 and TRBJ2-3; 8 bases are shared with TRBD2. The CDR3 runs 15 residues. CDR1 LNHDA and CDR2 SQIVND come from the germline V gene (reference sequence). Losses at the gene ends were 5 bases for V and 6 bases for J; bases not matched to a gene: 10. CDR3 nucleotides: TGTGCCAGTAGTTGGAGCGGGAGTATAACGGATACGCAGTATTTT. As protein: CASSWSGSITDTQYF. The full variable domain, with the rest looked up from reference TRBV19 and TRBJ2-3, is DGGITQSPKYLFRKEGQNVTLSCEQNLNHDAMYWYRQDPGQGLRLIYYSQIVNDFQKGDIAEGYSVSREKKESFPLTVTSAQKNPTAFYLCASSWSGSITDTQYFGPGTRLTVL.

There are a few counts of this clone. In the same sample, other DNA sequences code for this CDR3. The chain has TRBV7-9 and TRBJ2-3; D is undetermined. Trimming removed 5 bases from V and 0 bases from J, with 9 bases in between. Germline V CDR1 and CDR2: SEHNR, FQNEAQ (reference sequence). CDR3 size: 14 residues. CDR3 sequence (DNA): TGTGCCAGCAGCCTCCGCGCCAGCACAGATACGCAGTATTTT. Its translation: CASSLRASTDTQYF.

Turning to this clone: The sample holds other DNA sequences that translate to the same CDR3. This rearrangement joins TRBV5-1 to TRBJ2-5; D is uncertain. Trimming left V 4 bases short and J 4 bases short, with 11 bases between. This CDR3 contains 13 residues. The germline V gene encodes CDR1 SGHRS and CDR2 YFSETQ. The CDR3 reads CASSLRPRETQYF. The CDR3 coding sequence is TGCGCCAGCAGCCTAAGACCGCGAGAGACCCAGTACTTC.

The chain uses TRBV4-3 and TRBJ2-7, with 7 bases matching TRBD2. The length of the CDR3 is 17 residues. V gave up 0 bases and J gave up 1 base; unmatched junction bases: 9. Looked up from germline, CDR1 is LGHNA and CDR2 is YSLEER. The CDR3 loop is CASSQDERAGASYEQYF. CDR3 DNA sequence: TGCGCCAGCAGCCAAGATGAGCGGGCGGGAGCGTCCTACGAGCAGTACTTC.

This clone was seen a handful of times. The chain links TRBV6-5 to TRBJ2-5; 9 bases map to TRBD1. CDR3 length equals 16 residues. Germline CDR1 MNHEY, CDR2 SVGAGI. Trimming at V came to 4 bases and at J to 4 bases, leaving 10 bases not matched to a gene. CDR3: CASSSTGGTFGETQYF. For the CDR3, the DNA is TGTGCCAGCAGTTCCACAGGGGGCACGTTTGGAGAGACCCAGTACTTC.

The sample holds a few counts of this clone. The gene calls are TRBV2 and TRBJ2-7; no firm D call. The CDR3 covers 12 residues. V was clipped by 6 bases and J by 4 bases, with 10 bases between them. Per the germline V gene, CDR1 is SNHLY and CDR2 is FYNNEI. The CDR3 DNA follows: TGTGCCAGCAGGAGTCCGTCTTACGAGCAGTACTTC. Protein: CASRSPSYEQYF.

The chain combines TRBV5-1 with TRBJ2-3; 8 bases match TRBD2. This CDR3 has 17 residues. The V gene's germline CDR1 is SGHRS and CDR2 YFSETQ. V was clipped by 0 bases and J by 2 bases; unmatched bases: 8. The CDR3 DNA reads as TGCGCCAGCAGCTTGGGGTCCACTAGCGGCCCCACAGATACGCAGTATTTT. Its protein is CASSLGSTSGPTDTQYF.

In its sample, this clone was seen a few times. The chain is built from TRBV28 and TRBJ2-4; D perhaps matches TRBD2 (5 bases). In germline, CDR1 is MDHEN, CDR2 SYDVKM. CDR3 length: 15 amino acids. V lost 5 bases, J lost 1 base, and 12 bases lay in between. This CDR3 is CASSGLLGAKNIQYF. CDR3 bases: TGTGCCAGCAGTGGACTTCTGGGGGCCAAAAACATTCAGTACTTC.

The rearrangement links TRBV7-9 to TRBJ2-7; TRBD2 matches at 8 bases. The germline gives CDR1 SEHNR, CDR2 FQNEAQ (reference sequence). The CDR3 length is 16 residues. Unmatched junction bases numbered 10, after V lost 1 base and J lost 5 bases. CDR3 sequence reads: CASSLGSGRGSHEQYF. CDR3 nucleotide sequence: TGTGCCAGCAGCTTAGGCAGCGGGAGAGGGTCCCACGAGCAGTACTTC.

This clone was observed a handful of times. This chain uses TRBV16 with TRBJ1-2; tentatively, D is TRBD1 (5 bases). Germline V gene lookup returns CDR1 KGHSY and CDR2 FQNENV. V lost 3 bases, J lost 5 bases, and 13 bases lay in between. This CDR3 region has 14 residues. The CDR3: CASSHNLGTYGYTF. CDR3 nucleotide sequence: TGTGCCAGCAGCCATAACCTGGGGACTTATGGCTACACCTTC.

This chain links TRBV28 with TRBJ2-1; D possibly corresponds to TRBD1 (6 bases). V lost 5 bases and J lost 0, with 17 bases in between. CDR1 MDHEN and CDR2 SYDVKM come from the germline V gene. The CDR3 runs 17 residues. Here the CDR3 reads CASSLALQGTSYNEQFF. The CDR3 bases are TGTGCCAGCAGTCTTGCTCTCCAGGGGACCTCCTACAATGAGCAGTTCTTC.

The table lists this clone with a few counts. The sample carries other DNA sequences with the same CDR3. The V call is TRBV20-1, the J call TRBJ2-1; no firm D call. This CDR3 spans 11 amino acids. Trimming took off 3 bases at V and 6 bases at J, with 6 bases between the two ends. The V gene's germline CDR1 is DFQATT and CDR2 SNEGSKA (reference sequence). The CDR3 bases are TGCAGTGCTAGTAAGGGCAATGAGCAGTTCTTC. Amino acid sequence: CSASKGNEQFF.

This clone was counted only a few times. J is TRBJ2-1 and V is TRBV4-2, with D unresolved. The V end was cut by 1 base, the J end by 0 bases, with 7 bases between. In germline, CDR1 is LGHNA, CDR2 YNFKEQ. The CDR3 spans 15 residues. In DNA, the CDR3 is TGTGCCAGCAGCCAAGCCTCCGCCTCCTACAATGAGCAGTTCTTC. It specifies CASSQASASYNEQFF.

The chain combines TRBV7-8 with TRBJ2-1; 9 nucleotides line up with TRBD1. The CDR3 is 16 amino acids. J lost 7 bases, V lost 2 bases, and 9 bases had no gene match. Germline V CDR1 and CDR2: SGHVS, FQNEAQ. The CDR3 DNA reads TGTGCCAGCAGCTTATTTCGAACAGGGGGCTTAAATGAGCAGTTCTTC. This gives the protein CASSLFRTGGLNEQFF.

This clone was counted only a few times. The genes are TRBV7-9 and TRBJ2-6; 7 positions agree with TRBD1. Germline CDR1 SEHNR, CDR2 FQNEAQ (reference sequence). With 1 base clipped from V and 2 bases from J, the junction kept 2 bases outside the gene matches. This CDR3 is built from 16 residues. The CDR3: CASSLERGPGANVLTF. As DNA, the CDR3 is TGTGCCAGCAGCTTAGAGAGGGGGCCTGGGGCCAACGTCCTGACTTTC.

The sample holds a few counts of this clone. The chain links TRBV4-3 to TRBJ2-4; 7 bases agree with TRBD1. The CDR3 extends over 17 amino acids. Unmatched junction bases numbered 13, after V lost 4 bases and J lost 4 bases. The germline V gene has CDR1 LGHNA and CDR2 YSLEER. CDR3 residues: CASSRGIRPGQKNIQYF. In nucleotides, the CDR3 is TGCGCCAGCAGCCGCGGAATAAGACCGGGACAGAAAAACATTCAGTACTTC.

This clone was observed a few times. V usage is TRBV4-2 and J usage is TRBJ1-3; D is unresolved. The V gene lost 0 bases and the J gene lost 0 bases, with 6 bases spanning the gap. Germline-derived CDR1 and CDR2 are LGHNA and YNFKEQ. The length of the CDR3 is 15 residues. CDR3 loop: CASSQEALSGNTIYF. Written as DNA, the CDR3 is TGTGCCAGCAGCCAAGAGGCGCTCTCTGGAAACACCATATATTTT.

To note about this clone: Other DNA sequences within the sample encode an identical CDR3. The gene calls are TRBV28 and TRBJ1-3; D not resolved. The CDR3 is 11 amino acids. Per germline, CDR1 MDHEN and CDR2 SYDVKM. Trimming left V 8 bases short and J 3 bases short, with 5 bases between. The CDR3 DNA sequence: TGTGCCAGCGGCTATGGAAACACCATATATTTT. Translated: CASGYGNTIYF.